This is a list of T cell receptor beta chains from one sample in a study of CD8 T cells in Susac syndrome. TCRdb used MiXCR to reprocess the immunoSEQ multiplex PCR reads, holding one entry per CDR3 protein. The table includes over 150,000 distinct CDR3 sequences, approximately 94% detected once. Sequenced input: CD4+ T cells from PBMCs. All receptors come from a human donor with Susac syndrome. CDR3s include the opening cysteine and the closing phenylalanine or tryptophan. Fields, in order: CDR3 protein, CDR3 DNA, V gene, D gene, J gene. D genes are given only for firm matches.

CDR3 protein: CASSVAPGALYGYTF
CDR3 DNA: TGTGCCAGCAGCGTAGCTCCGGGGGCCCTCTATGGCTACACCTTC
V gene: TRBV9
D gene: NA
J gene: TRBJ1-2

CDR3 protein: CALYYEQYF
CDR3 DNA: TGTGCCTTATACTACGAGCAGTACTTC
V gene: TRBV7-3
D gene: NA
J gene: TRBJ2-7

CDR3 protein: CSVEDRQFF
CDR3 DNA: TGCAGCGTTGAGGACAGGCAGTTCTTC
V gene: TRBV29-1
D gene: NA
J gene: TRBJ2-1

CDR3 protein: CATSRVAAGVNEQFF
CDR3 DNA: TGTGCCACCAGCAGAGTAGCAGCGGGAGTCAATGAGCAGTTCTTC
V gene: TRBV15
D gene: TRBD2
J gene: TRBJ2-1

CDR3 protein: CASSSQGRNEQFF
CDR3 DNA: TGTGCCAGCAGCTCCCAAGGGAGGAATGAGCAGTTCTTC
V gene: TRBV9
D gene: NA
J gene: TRBJ2-1

CDR3 protein: CASSQSGGTANEKLFF
CDR3 DNA: TGCGCCAGCAGCCAGTCCGGCGGGACAGCAAATGAAAAACTGTTTTTT
V gene: TRBV4-3
D gene: TRBD1
J gene: TRBJ1-4

CDR3 protein: CSARDPGLPVNEQFF
CDR3 DNA: TGCAGTGCTAGGGACCCGGGACTCCCAGTGAATGAGCAGTTCTTC
V gene: TRBV20-1
D gene: NA
J gene: TRBJ2-1

CDR3 protein: CSATRGGVTDTQYF
CDR3 DNA: TGCAGTGCTACCCGGGGGGGCGTGACAGATACGCAGTATTTT
V gene: TRBV20-1
D gene: TRBD2
J gene: TRBJ2-3

CDR3 protein: CASSTTYNTGELFF
CDR3 DNA: TGTGCCAGCAGCACGACTTACAACACCGGGGAGCTGTTTTTT
V gene: TRBV11-1
D gene: NA
J gene: TRBJ2-2

CDR3 protein: CASSSSAAGGKLQETQYF
CDR3 DNA: TGTGCCAGCAGCTCGAGCGCCGCAGGGGGGAAGTTACAAGAGACCCAGTACTTC
V gene: TRBV9
D gene: NA
J gene: TRBJ2-5